This T cell receptor beta chain was captured by sequencing in a study of blood T cell repertoires in COVID-19. The overall study: There were acute and convalescent COVID-19 samples, and they came from the United States, Italy and Spain. Nucleic acid was either cDNA or gDNA, and it came from T cells, B-cell-depleted T cells, or PBMCs.

The germline V and J ends were trimmed by 1 base and 4 bases, with 10 bases remaining between them. The germline CDR1 and CDR2 sequences are LNHDA and SQIVND (reference sequence). The CDR3 spans 14 residues. This clone was observed a single time. As originally analysed: Estimates of nucleated cell counts were drawn from the amplification of reference gene primers. Profiled with immunoSEQ multiplex PCR; TCRdb holds only in-frame clones, not every one. V and J calls and clone size are those listed in that table; D and trimming were worked out from the DNA. The data contain 150,000 or so clones, approximately 84% of them singletons.

Sample: peripheral blood. The chain has TRBV19 and TRBJ1-2; D is ambiguous. The receptor was derived from a man aged 35-49 years who had recovered from COVID-19. CDR3 residues: CASSIVVAAYGYTF. The CDR3 nucleotides are TGTGCCAGTAGTATAGTTGTAGCAGCCTATGGCTACACCTTC.